The 7 T cell receptor beta chains presented below share a single source sample, sequenced in a study of T-cell reconstitution after alpha-beta-depleted transplantation in children. Unique molecular identifiers featured in how the TCRbeta library was prepared. TCRdb processed the PCR reads anew with MiXCR; each CDR3 protein has one entry. In the table there are 70,000 or so distinct CDR3 sequences, roughly 11% of which are singletons. The specimen comprised PBMCs, sampled before TCRalphabeta/CD19-depleted stem cell transplant. Receptors originate from a boy aged 10-17 years with acute myeloid leukemia, due to receive a stem cell transplant.

This clonotype was seen a few times. This sequence joins TRBV29-1 and TRBJ1-5; D is undetermined. The CDR3 loop spans 12 amino acids. Trimming pared 4 bases from V and 1 base from J, leaving 5 bases between. CDR1 and CDR2 (germline): SQVTM, ANQGSEA. CDR3 loop: CSVGGSNQPQHF. CDR3 nucleotide sequence: TGCAGCGTTGGAGGCAGCAATCAGCCCCAGCATTTT. The full variable domain, its missing parts supplied by reference TRBV29-1 and TRBJ1-5, is SAVISQKPSRDICQRGTSLTIQCQVDSQVTMMFWYRQQPGQSLTLIATANQGSEATYESGFVIDKFPISRPNLTFSTLTVSNMSPEDSSIYLCSVGGSNQPQHFGDGTRLSIL.

The sample holds many counts of this clonotype. The rearrangement links TRBV24-1 to TRBJ2-3, with 11 bases lining up with TRBD2. After removal of 7 bases from V and 6 bases from J, the junction contained 8 bases not matched to a gene. Germline lookup yields CDR1 KGHDR and CDR2 SFDVKD. The CDR3 loop spans 15 amino acids. CDR3 in amino acids: CATRTSGNGLDTQYF. CDR3 nucleotide sequence: TGTGCCACCAGGACTAGCGGGAACGGGTTGGATACGCAGTATTTT.

The sample holds many counts of this clonotype. CDR3: CASSLVLGRGPYGYGYTF. The CDR3 region has the DNA TGTGCCAGCAGCTTAGTATTGGGAAGGGGGCCCTATGGCTATGGCTACACCTTC. The rearrangement joins TRBV11-2 to TRBJ1-2; 7 bases fit TRBD1. The CDR3 loop spans 18 amino acids. The trim removed 1 base at V and 4 bases at J, leaving 15 bases unmatched. CDR1 SGHAT and CDR2 FQNNGV come from the germline V gene.

This clonotype was seen only a few times. V and J are TRBV7-8 and TRBJ1-1, with 10 bases that match TRBD1. CDR1 SGHVS and CDR2 FQNEAQ come from the germline V gene. This CDR3 region has 19 residues. The trim removed 2 bases at V and 0 bases at J, leaving 12 bases unmatched. CDR3 bases: TGTGCCAGCAGCTTATTAGGGGGGACAGGGGCATACATGAACACTGAAGCTTTCTTT. Translated: CASSLLGGTGAYMNTEAFF.

In its sample, this clonotype was seen many times. The chain recombines TRBV29-1 with TRBJ2-1; D call uncertain. The length of the CDR3 is 12 residues. Trimming cost V 5 bases and J 5 bases, with 10 bases left between them. Germline V gene data show CDR1 as SQVTM and CDR2 as ANQGSEA. Here the CDR3 reads CSVSRSHNEQFF. CDR3 nucleotide sequence: TGCAGCGTTTCGCGGTCCCACAATGAGCAGTTCTTC.

This chain connects TRBV7-9 to TRBJ2-2; D remains unclear. V shed 4 bases and J shed 6 bases, with 6 bases lying between them. This CDR3 region has 12 residues. Looked up from germline, CDR1 is SEHNR and CDR2 is FQNEAQ (reference sequence). The CDR3 bases are TGTGCCAGCAGCTGGATCGCCGGGGAGCTGTTTTTT. This gives the protein CASSWIAGELFF.

The V gene is TRBV20-1, the J gene TRBJ1-2; 10 nucleotides agree with TRBD1. V was clipped by 7 bases and J by 7 bases; unmatched bases: 6. The length of the CDR3 is 12 residues. Germline assignment: CDR1 DFQATT and CDR2 SNEGSKA (reference sequence). CDR3 region: CSVPTGGGGYTF. The CDR3 DNA is TGCAGTGTTCCGACAGGGGGCGGTGGCTACACCTTC.